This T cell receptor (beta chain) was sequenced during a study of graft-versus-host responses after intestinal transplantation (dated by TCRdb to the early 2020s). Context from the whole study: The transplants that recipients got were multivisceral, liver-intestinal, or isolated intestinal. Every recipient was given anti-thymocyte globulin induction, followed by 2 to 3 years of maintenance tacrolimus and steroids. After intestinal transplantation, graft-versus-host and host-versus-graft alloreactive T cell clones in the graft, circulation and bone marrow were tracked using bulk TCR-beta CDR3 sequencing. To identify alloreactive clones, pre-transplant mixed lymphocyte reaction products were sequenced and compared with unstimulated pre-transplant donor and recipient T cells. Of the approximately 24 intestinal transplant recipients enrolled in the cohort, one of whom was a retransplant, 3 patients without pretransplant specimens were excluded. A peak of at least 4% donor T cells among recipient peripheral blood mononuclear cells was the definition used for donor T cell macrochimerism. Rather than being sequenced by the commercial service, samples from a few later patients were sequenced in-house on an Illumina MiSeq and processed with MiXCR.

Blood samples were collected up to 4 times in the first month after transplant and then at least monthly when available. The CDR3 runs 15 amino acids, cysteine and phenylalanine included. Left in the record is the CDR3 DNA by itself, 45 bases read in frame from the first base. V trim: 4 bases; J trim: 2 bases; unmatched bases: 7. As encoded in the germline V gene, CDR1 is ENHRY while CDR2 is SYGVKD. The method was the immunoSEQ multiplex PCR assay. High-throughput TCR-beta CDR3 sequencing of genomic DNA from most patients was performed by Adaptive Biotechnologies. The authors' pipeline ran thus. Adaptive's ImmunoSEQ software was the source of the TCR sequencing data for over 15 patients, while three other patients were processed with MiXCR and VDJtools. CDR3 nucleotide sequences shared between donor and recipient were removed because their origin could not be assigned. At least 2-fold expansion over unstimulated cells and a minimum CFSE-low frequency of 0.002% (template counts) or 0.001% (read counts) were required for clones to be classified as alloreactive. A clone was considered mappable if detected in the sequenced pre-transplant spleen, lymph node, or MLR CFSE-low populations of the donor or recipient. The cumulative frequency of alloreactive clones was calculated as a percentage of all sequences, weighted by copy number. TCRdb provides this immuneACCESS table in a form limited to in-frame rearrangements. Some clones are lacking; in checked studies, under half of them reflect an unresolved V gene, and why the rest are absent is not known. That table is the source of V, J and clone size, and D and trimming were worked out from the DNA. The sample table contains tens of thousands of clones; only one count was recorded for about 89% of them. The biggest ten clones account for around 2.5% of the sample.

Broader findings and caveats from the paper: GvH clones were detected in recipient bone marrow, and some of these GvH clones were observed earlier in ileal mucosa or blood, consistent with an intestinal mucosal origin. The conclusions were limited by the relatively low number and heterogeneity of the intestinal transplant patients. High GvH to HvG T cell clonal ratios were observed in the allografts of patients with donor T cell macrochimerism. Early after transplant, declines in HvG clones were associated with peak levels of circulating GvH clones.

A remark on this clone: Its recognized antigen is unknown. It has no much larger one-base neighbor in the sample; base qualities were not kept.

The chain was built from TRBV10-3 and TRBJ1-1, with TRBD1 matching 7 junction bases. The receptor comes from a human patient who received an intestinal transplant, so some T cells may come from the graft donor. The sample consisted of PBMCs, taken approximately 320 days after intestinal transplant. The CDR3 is CAISGGDRLNTEAFF. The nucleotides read TGTGCCATCAGTGGGGGGGACAGACTTAACACTGAAGCTTTCTTT.